This T cell receptor (beta chain) was observed in a study of monozygotic twins with inflammatory bowel disease. Each CDR3 protein gets one entry in TCRdb, which reprocessed the 5' RACE reads and gives no DNA. The sample spans around 140,000 distinct CDR3 sequences; the ten largest clones claim 2% to 3%. CDR1 is KGHSH and CDR2 is LQKENI in the germline V gene. There are 15 residues in the CDR3. The chain couples TRBV18 to TRBJ2-7; TCRdb selects TRBD1, and the lack of DNA leaves this call unchecked. Specimen: blood. The receptor comes from a human donor with ulcerative colitis or Crohn's disease, or a healthy co-twin of an affected twin (not recorded which). CDR3 protein: CASSPLTRGVSEQYF. The full variable domain, with the rest looked up from reference TRBV18 and TRBJ2-7, is NAGVMQNPRHLVRRRGQEARLRCSPMKGHSHVYWYRQLPEEGLKFMVYLQKENIIDESGMPKERFSAEFPKEGPSILRIQQVVRGDSAAYFCASSPLTRGVSEQYFGPGTRLTVT.